This T cell receptor (beta chain) derives from a study of blood T cell repertoires in COVID-19. Study at large: Collection of acute and convalescent COVID-19 samples took place in the United States, Italy and Spain. In each case, the material was cDNA or gDNA derived from T cells, B-cell-depleted T cells, or PBMCs.

This CDR3 is 13 amino acids long. The germline V and J ends were trimmed by 3 bases and 5 bases, with 10 bases remaining between them. In the study's own analysis: Scientists estimated how many nucleated cells there were by amplifying reference gene primers. Using immunoSEQ multiplex PCR, the repertoire was profiled, and TCRdb retains in-frame clones only, with some absent. V and J calls and clone size are copied from that table; D and trimming were computed from the DNA. The repertoire has 110,000 to 150,000 clones, approximately 87% of them found once; the top ten carry 40% to 55%. This clonotype originated in a human donor in a cohort sampled during active COVID-19. Sequencing was carried out using peripheral blood. V gene TRBV12-3 or TRBV12-4 combines with J gene TRBJ1-1, with a tentative D call TRBD1 (6 bases). CDR3 in amino acids: CASSFGGTTEAFF. The CDR3 nucleotides read TGTGCCAGCAGTTTTGGGGGCACGACTGAAGCTTTCTTT.